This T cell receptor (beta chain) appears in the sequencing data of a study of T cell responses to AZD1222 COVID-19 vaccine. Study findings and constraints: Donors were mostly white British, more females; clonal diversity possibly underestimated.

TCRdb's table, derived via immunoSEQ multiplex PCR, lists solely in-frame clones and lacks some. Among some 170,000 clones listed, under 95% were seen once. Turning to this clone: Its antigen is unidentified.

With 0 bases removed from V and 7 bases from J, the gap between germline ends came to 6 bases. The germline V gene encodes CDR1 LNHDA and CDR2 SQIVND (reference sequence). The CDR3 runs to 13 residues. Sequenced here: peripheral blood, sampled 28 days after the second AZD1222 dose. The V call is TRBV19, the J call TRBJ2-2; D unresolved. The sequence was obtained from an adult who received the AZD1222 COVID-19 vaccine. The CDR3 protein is CASSIDLGGELFF. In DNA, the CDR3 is TGTGCCAGTAGTATAGATTTGGGCGGGGAGCTGTTTTTT.